This note documents a single TCR beta chain sequence. The antigen is undetermined. The record originates from a study of Ad26.COV2.S vaccination and SARS-CoV-2 variants. Study background: Administration of Ad26.COV2.S was intramuscular, either once or twice 56 days apart. Notes on the study in general: Post-vaccination breadth of spike-specific CD8+ and CD4+ T cell responses was reportedly substantial.

The method was immunoSEQ multiplex PCR; TCRdb's version includes in-frame clones alone and lacks a portion of them. The table includes about 350,000 clones, around nine tenths detected once. As to treatment: some 20 received Ad26.COV2.S at low or high dose, single or two shots; 5 received placebo; per-sample allocation not given. Collection of samples fell on day 63 after the first vaccine or placebo injection. The vaccine antigen was prefusion-stabilized Wuhan SARS-CoV-2 spike. The junction had 6 bases not matched to a gene; V was cut back by 1 base and J by 2 bases. CDR1 and CDR2 from the germline V gene are SGDLS and YYNGEE. The CDR3 loop spans 19 amino acids.

The chain recombines TRBV9 with TRBJ2-1, with 16 bases fitting TRBD2. The receptor comes from a person between 18 and 65 years old who received the Ad26.COV2.S COVID-19 vaccine or a placebo. The sample consisted of peripheral blood, taken in a trial of Ad26.COV2.S vaccine versus placebo. The chain's CDR3 is CASSVRAGTSGRAYNEQFF. Here the CDR3 DNA reads TGTGCCAGCAGCGTAAGGGCTGGGACTAGCGGGAGGGCCTACAATGAGCAGTTCTTC.